This entry describes one T cell receptor (beta chain). This table comes from immunoSEQ multiplex PCR, and its TCRdb copy is limited to in-frame clones, with some not included. The sample lists roughly 150,000 clones, about 85% occurring once. The sample belongs to a study of blood T cell repertoires in COVID-19. As for the study in general: The samples span acute and convalescent COVID-19 from the United States, Italy and Spain.

V lost 7 bases and J lost 9, with 10 bases in between. The CDR3 covers 11 residues. CDR1 is SEHNR and CDR2 is FQNEAQ in the germline V gene (reference sequence). The receptor was derived from a woman in her sixties with COVID-19, enrolled during active disease. Sequencing used peripheral blood. The genes are TRBV7-9 and TRBJ2-1; the D gene is possibly TRBD1 (6 bases). The CDR3: CASNTGFEQFF. The CDR3 DNA reads TGTGCCAGCAACACAGGGTTTGAGCAGTTCTTC.